A single sample gave rise to the 10 T cell receptor beta chains below, sequenced in a study of human T cells and chemical hapten exposure (TCRdb year 2021). The library was produced with RACE. The sequencer was a NextSeq 500. The public reads were reanalyzed by TCRdb: fastp trimming at Q25, MiXCR alignment, in-frame beta chains only. Every CDR3 protein is listed once, alongside the most common genes and DNA of its rows. Within this sample are tens of thousands of distinct CDR3 sequences, with about 11% of them counted one time only. The ten largest clonotypes hold about 4% of the sample. The time point label for this specimen denotes: pre-sensitization, week 0. In light of the paper, this sample's treatment or condition label describes: therapeutic diphenylcyclopropenone sensitization with weekly scalp DPC. Sequencing used whole blood, obtained in connection with sensitization to the hapten diphenylcyclopropenone (DPC). These receptors were taken from a middle-aged woman with alopecia areata. Some clones in this sample may be carry-over from other donors' samples.

Only a few counts were recorded for this clonotype. This chain links TRBV6-5 with TRBJ2-5, with D possibly being TRBD2 (6 bases). CDR1 is MNHEY and CDR2 is SVGAGI in the germline V gene. This CDR3 contains 15 residues. Trimming cost V 8 bases and J 5 bases, with 21 bases left between them. The CDR3 region has the DNA TGTGCCAGCTGTAGTCGACTAGTCCAAGGGGAGACCCAGTACTTC. Translated: CASCSRLVQGETQYF.

The chain recombines TRBV29-1 with TRBJ2-1; 7 bases are shared with TRBD2. With 7 bases clipped from V and 3 bases from J, the junction kept 9 bases outside the gene matches. There are 14 residues in the CDR3. CDR1 is SQVTM, CDR2 ANQGSEA, per germline. CDR3 in DNA: TGCAGCGCGCACGCGGGAGCTGGCTACAATGAGCAGTTCTTC. Protein: CSAHAGAGYNEQFF.

This clonotype came up many times. V is TRBV28 and J is TRBJ2-1; 7 nucleotides agree with TRBD2. Germline V gives CDR1 MDHEN, CDR2 SYDVKM. The CDR3 has 16 residues. V shed 2 bases, J shed 6 bases, and the junction held 10 bases outside the gene matches. CDR3: CASSLRSGGRINEQFF. As DNA, the CDR3 is TGTGCCAGCAGTTTACGGTCCGGCGGGAGAATCAATGAGCAGTTCTTC.

The CDR3 protein is CASSYSRRSNQPQHF. The CDR3 DNA sequence: TGTGCCAGCAGTTACTCGCGGAGGAGCAATCAGCCCCAGCATTTT. The chain uses TRBV6-5 and TRBJ1-5; D not resolved. This CDR3 has 15 residues. Germline V gene sequence: CDR1 MNHEY, CDR2 SVGAGI. V was shortened by 0 bases and J by 1 base, with 7 bases between the two germline ends.

In its sample, this clonotype was seen many times. The chain has TRBV10-2 and TRBJ1-3; maybe TRBD1 (6 bases). V lost 6 bases and J 0 bases, leaving 9 bases between the germline ends. Germline assignment: CDR1 WSHSY and CDR2 SAAADI. The CDR3 is made up of 14 amino acids. This CDR3 reads CASRGQPSGNTIYF. The DNA for the CDR3 is TGCGCCAGCAGAGGACAGCCCTCTGGAAACACCATATATTTT.

As DNA, the CDR3 is TGTGCCAGCAGCTTAGAGGGTCCTGAAGCTTTCTTT. This codes for CASSLEGPEAFF. The V call is TRBV11-2, the J call TRBJ1-1; D unclear. The CDR3 runs to 12 residues. With 0 bases removed from V and 6 bases from J, the gap between germline ends came to 5 bases. From germline, CDR1 is SGHAT and CDR2 FQNNGV.

The chain combines TRBV19 with TRBJ2-1, with unresolved D. V was clipped by 5 bases and J by 8 bases, with 19 bases between them. Germline CDR1 is LNHDA and CDR2 is SQIVND (reference sequence). This CDR3 contains 15 residues. The CDR3: CASSDRVRRRDEQFF. In DNA, the CDR3 is TGTGCCAGTAGTGATAGGGTGCGGCGCCGGGATGAGCAGTTCTTC.

Many counts were recorded for this clonotype. V is TRBV7-9 and J is TRBJ1-1; D remains ambiguous. Trimming stripped 0 bases from V and 1 base from J, with 9 bases between. The CDR3 is 15 amino acids. Germline V lookup: CDR1 SEHNR, CDR2 FQNEAQ (reference sequence). The DNA of the CDR3 is TGTGCCAGCAGCTTAGCGGGAGGCCCGAACACTGAAGCTTTCTTT. This translates into CASSLAGGPNTEAFF.

This clonotype turned up a few times. J is TRBJ2-7 and V is TRBV18; D perhaps matches TRBD1 (6 bases). Germline CDR1 is KGHSH and CDR2 is LQKENI. The CDR3 loop spans 15 amino acids. V lost 3 bases and J 5 bases, leaving 17 bases between the germline ends. CDR3 bases: TGTGCCAGCTCACCGACAGGCTTAGACGGAGACGAGCAGTACTTC. Residues: CASSPTGLDGDEQYF.

The chain links TRBV6-6 to TRBJ1-2, with D hard to call. Germline V gene lookup returns CDR1 MNHNY and CDR2 SVGAGI (reference sequence). V was clipped by 5 bases and J by 4 bases, with 11 bases between them. The CDR3 has 13 amino acids. CDR3 in DNA: TGTGCCAGCAGTGCTGACATGGTCTATGGCTACACCTTC. This gives the protein CASSADMVYGYTF.